This is a list of T cell receptor beta chains from one sample in a study of blood T cell repertoires in COVID-19. Repertoires were generated with immunoSEQ multiplex PCR, while TCRdb's copy carries only in-frame clones and drops some. The sample contains 150,000 or so clones, 84% of which appear only once. The material sequenced was peripheral blood. These receptors were taken from a woman aged 55-75 years with acute or convalescent COVID-19. The CDR3 runs from the conserved cysteine through the conserved F or W. The order of the fields is CDR3 protein, CDR3 DNA, V gene, D gene, clone size, J gene. D genes are given only for firm matches. Clone size is stated in some rows and not others, as once, few, many or a class when expanded.

cdr3_aa: CASSLQGYAEAFF
cdr3_nt: TGTGCCAGCTCACTACAGGGCTATGCTGAAGCTTTCTTT
v_call: TRBV18
d_call: .
clone_size: .
j_call: TRBJ1-1

cdr3_aa: CASSNNLGLAGLQETQYF
cdr3_nt: TGTGCCAGTAGTAACAATCTCGGACTAGCGGGGCTACAAGAGACCCAGTACTTC
v_call: TRBV19
d_call: TRBD2
clone_size: .
j_call: TRBJ2-5

cdr3_aa: CASGLDRTGGYEQYF
cdr3_nt: TGTGCTAGTGGTTTGGACCGGACAGGGGGTTACGAGCAGTACTTC
v_call: TRBV12-5
d_call: TRBD1
clone_size: .
j_call: TRBJ2-7

cdr3_aa: CASGTGTLSSTDTQYF
cdr3_nt: TGTGCTAGTGGGACCGGGACTCTCAGTTCCACAGATACGCAGTATTTT
v_call: TRBV12-5
d_call: .
clone_size: once
j_call: TRBJ2-3

cdr3_aa: CASSLLPEGAFF
cdr3_nt: TGTGCCAGCAGCCTTCTACCTGAGGGAGCTTTCTTT
v_call: TRBV6-2/TRBV6-3
d_call: .
clone_size: .
j_call: TRBJ1-1

cdr3_aa: CASSPGGFSYNEQFF
cdr3_nt: TGTGCCAGCAGCCCCGGCGGATTTTCCTACAATGAGCAGTTCTTC
v_call: TRBV9
d_call: .
clone_size: .
j_call: TRBJ2-1

cdr3_aa: CASSSLAGFTGELFF
cdr3_nt: TGTGCCAGCAGCTCGTTAGCGGGATTCACCGGGGAGCTGTTTTTT
v_call: TRBV7-9
d_call: TRBD2
clone_size: .
j_call: TRBJ2-2

cdr3_aa: CASSSRQSTEAFF
cdr3_nt: TGTGCCAGCAGTTCCAGACAGAGCACTGAAGCTTTCTTT
v_call: TRBV27
d_call: .
clone_size: once
j_call: TRBJ1-1

cdr3_aa: CASSLDREKLFF
cdr3_nt: TGTGCCAGCAGCTTAGACCGGGAAAAACTGTTTTTT
v_call: TRBV11-1
d_call: .
clone_size: .
j_call: TRBJ1-4

cdr3_aa: CASSSGRAYEQYF
cdr3_nt: TGTGCCAGTAGTAGCGGGAGGGCCTACGAGCAGTACTTC
v_call: TRBV19
d_call: TRBD2
clone_size: .
j_call: TRBJ2-7

cdr3_aa: CASSPPTVRDTQYF
cdr3_nt: TGTGCCAGCTCACCACCGACTGTCCGAGATACGCAGTATTTT
v_call: TRBV18
d_call: .
clone_size: once
j_call: TRBJ2-3

cdr3_aa: CASSLGPDDEQFF
cdr3_nt: TGTGCCAGCAGTTTGGGGCCCGACGATGAGCAGTTCTTC
v_call: TRBV28
d_call: .
clone_size: .
j_call: TRBJ2-1

cdr3_aa: CASSSTMATEAFF
cdr3_nt: TGTGCCAGCAGTTCAACGATGGCCACTGAAGCTTTCTTT
v_call: TRBV28
d_call: .
clone_size: .
j_call: TRBJ1-1

cdr3_aa: CASSYPNQEPTEAFF
cdr3_nt: TGTGCCAGCAGTTACCCCAACCAGGAACCCACTGAAGCTTTCTTT
v_call: TRBV6-2/TRBV6-3
d_call: .
clone_size: many
j_call: TRBJ1-1

cdr3_aa: CASSPQGTSGNTIYF
cdr3_nt: TGTGCCAGTAGTCCACAGGGGACCTCTGGAAACACCATATATTTT
v_call: TRBV19
d_call: TRBD1
clone_size: .
j_call: TRBJ1-3

cdr3_aa: CASNTGSNQPQHF
cdr3_nt: TGTGCCAGCAATACGGGTAGCAATCAGCCCCAGCATTTT
v_call: TRBV12-3/TRBV12-4
d_call: .
clone_size: .
j_call: TRBJ1-5

cdr3_aa: CASSVGVQEGETQYF
cdr3_nt: TGTGCCAGCAGCGTAGGGGTACAGGAAGGAGAGACCCAGTACTTC
v_call: TRBV9
d_call: .
clone_size: .
j_call: TRBJ2-5

cdr3_aa: CASSSGASGSEETQYF
cdr3_nt: TGTGCCAGCAGCTCTGGGGCTAGCGGGAGTGAGGAGACCCAGTACTTC
v_call: TRBV7-2
d_call: TRBD2
clone_size: .
j_call: TRBJ2-5

cdr3_aa: CASSDGRTGVVAEAFF
cdr3_nt: TGTGCCAGCAGTGATGGGAGGACAGGGGTGGTCGCTGAAGCTTTCTTT
v_call: TRBV25-1
d_call: TRBD1
clone_size: .
j_call: TRBJ1-1

cdr3_aa: CASSFQGARGYTF
cdr3_nt: TGTGCCAGCAGCTTTCAAGGGGCTCGCGGCTACACCTTC
v_call: TRBV11-3
d_call: .
clone_size: .
j_call: TRBJ1-2

cdr3_aa: CASSLGRGRAPYEQYF
cdr3_nt: TGTGCCAGCAGCTTAGGGAGAGGGCGGGCCCCCTACGAGCAGTACTTC
v_call: TRBV11-3
d_call: .
clone_size: .
j_call: TRBJ2-7

cdr3_aa: CASSGLLSGANVLTF
cdr3_nt: TGTGCCAGCAGTGGCCTCCTCTCTGGGGCCAACGTCCTGACTTTC
v_call: TRBV11-2
d_call: .
clone_size: few
j_call: TRBJ2-6

cdr3_aa: CASSHTSGTTHTDTQYF
cdr3_nt: TGTGCCAGCAGCCATACTAGCGGGACCACTCACACAGATACGCAGTATTTT
v_call: TRBV7-2
d_call: TRBD2
clone_size: .
j_call: TRBJ2-3

cdr3_aa: CAHGGESNTGELFF
cdr3_nt: TGTGCCCACGGGGGGGAGTCGAACACCGGGGAGCTGTTTTTT
v_call: TRBV30
d_call: TRBD2
clone_size: .
j_call: TRBJ2-2

cdr3_aa: CAISDTVATNEKLFF
cdr3_nt: TGTGCCATCAGCGATACAGTTGCAACTAATGAAAAACTGTTTTTT
v_call: TRBV10-3
d_call: .
clone_size: .
j_call: TRBJ1-4

cdr3_aa: CASTSGLAGRYNEQFF
cdr3_nt: TGTGCCAGCACCTCGGGACTAGCGGGACGGTACAATGAGCAGTTCTTC
v_call: TRBV7-9
d_call: TRBD2
clone_size: .
j_call: TRBJ2-1

cdr3_aa: CASSEASPGRPFGELFF
cdr3_nt: TGTGCCAGCAGTGAAGCCTCTCCAGGCAGGCCGTTCGGGGAGCTGTTTTTT
v_call: TRBV6-1
d_call: .
clone_size: .
j_call: TRBJ2-2

cdr3_aa: CASSGGGTVNTEAFF
cdr3_nt: TGCGCCAGCAGCGGAGGGGGCACGGTGAACACTGAAGCTTTCTTT
v_call: TRBV5-1
d_call: TRBD1
clone_size: .
j_call: TRBJ1-1

cdr3_aa: CASSSRDSLTGELFF
cdr3_nt: TGTGCCAGCAGCTCTCGGGACAGTCTCACCGGGGAGCTGTTTTTT
v_call: TRBV7-9
d_call: TRBD1
clone_size: .
j_call: TRBJ2-2

cdr3_aa: CASSTDRGLREQYF
cdr3_nt: TGTGCCAGCAGCACGGACAGGGGGCTGAGAGAGCAGTACTTC
v_call: TRBV2
d_call: TRBD1
clone_size: .
j_call: TRBJ2-7

cdr3_aa: CASSLDSLGSPLHF
cdr3_nt: TGTGCCAGCAGCCTGGACAGTCTCGGGTCACCCCTCCACTTT
v_call: TRBV7-9
d_call: .
clone_size: .
j_call: TRBJ1-6

cdr3_aa: CAWSPGQGAVAFF
cdr3_nt: TGTGCCTGGAGCCCCGGACAGGGGGCTGTAGCTTTCTTT
v_call: TRBV30
d_call: TRBD1
clone_size: .
j_call: TRBJ1-1

cdr3_aa: CASSPPRQGRAEAFF
cdr3_nt: TGTGCCAGCTCACCACCTAGGCAGGGGAGGGCTGAAGCTTTCTTT
v_call: TRBV18
d_call: .
clone_size: .
j_call: TRBJ1-1

cdr3_aa: CASSGGRVKSPLHF
cdr3_nt: TGTGCCAGTTCAGGGGGCAGGGTCAAGTCACCCCTCCACTTT
v_call: TRBV2
d_call: TRBD1
clone_size: .
j_call: TRBJ1-6

cdr3_aa: CASSEQGIDSPLHF
cdr3_nt: TGTGCCAGCAGTGAACAGGGGATTGATTCACCCCTCCACTTT
v_call: TRBV6-1
d_call: .
clone_size: .
j_call: TRBJ1-6

cdr3_aa: CATSGYRGQGEQYF
cdr3_nt: TGTGCCACCAGCGGATACAGGGGGCAAGGCGAGCAGTACTTC
v_call: TRBV15
d_call: TRBD1
clone_size: .
j_call: TRBJ2-7

cdr3_aa: CASSLSAGNHGYTF
cdr3_nt: TGTGCCAGCAGTTTATCTGCGGGTAATCATGGCTACACCTTC
v_call: TRBV27
d_call: .
clone_size: .
j_call: TRBJ1-2

cdr3_aa: CASSAPGTDTQYF
cdr3_nt: TGTGCCAGCAGCGCCCCAGGCACAGATACGCAGTATTTT
v_call: TRBV7-9
d_call: .
clone_size: once
j_call: TRBJ2-3